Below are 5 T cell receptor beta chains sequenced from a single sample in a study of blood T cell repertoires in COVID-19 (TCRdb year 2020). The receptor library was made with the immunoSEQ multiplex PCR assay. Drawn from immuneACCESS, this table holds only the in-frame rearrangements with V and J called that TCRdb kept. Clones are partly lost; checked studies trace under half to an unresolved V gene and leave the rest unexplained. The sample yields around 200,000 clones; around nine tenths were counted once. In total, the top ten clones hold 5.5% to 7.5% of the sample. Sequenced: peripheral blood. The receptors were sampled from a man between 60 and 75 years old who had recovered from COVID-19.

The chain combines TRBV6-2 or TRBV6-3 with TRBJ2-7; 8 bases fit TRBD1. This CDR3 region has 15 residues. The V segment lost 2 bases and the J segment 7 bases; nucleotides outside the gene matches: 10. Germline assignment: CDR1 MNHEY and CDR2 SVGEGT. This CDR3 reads CASSYPQDRAQEQYF. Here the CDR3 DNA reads TGTGCCAGCAGTTACCCCCAGGACAGGGCACAAGAGCAGTACTTC.

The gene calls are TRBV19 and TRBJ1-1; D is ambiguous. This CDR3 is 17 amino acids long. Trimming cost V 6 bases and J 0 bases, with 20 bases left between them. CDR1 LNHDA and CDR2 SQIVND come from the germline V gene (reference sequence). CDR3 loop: CASRPDTSRFMNTEAFF. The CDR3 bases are TGTGCCAGTAGACCCGACACCTCCCGCTTCATGAACACTGAAGCTTTCTTT.

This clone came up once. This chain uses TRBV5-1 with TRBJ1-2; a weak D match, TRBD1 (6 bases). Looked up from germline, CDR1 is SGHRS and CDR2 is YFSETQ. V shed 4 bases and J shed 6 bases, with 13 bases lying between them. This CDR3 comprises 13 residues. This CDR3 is CASSEQGQDGYTF. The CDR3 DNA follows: TGCGCCAGCAGCGAACAGGGTCAGGATGGCTACACCTTC.

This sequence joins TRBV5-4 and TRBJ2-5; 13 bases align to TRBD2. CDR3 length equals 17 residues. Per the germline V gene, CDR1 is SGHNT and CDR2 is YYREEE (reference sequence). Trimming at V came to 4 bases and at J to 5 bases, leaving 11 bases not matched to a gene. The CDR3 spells CASSTGTSGMLGETQYF. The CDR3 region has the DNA TGTGCCAGCAGCACCGGGACTAGCGGGATGTTGGGGGAGACCCAGTACTTC.

CDR3 coding DNA: TGTGCCAGCAGCTTAGACCACGGTCCAGGGGGAAACACCATATATTTT. Translated, it gives CASSLDHGPGGNTIYF. This chain links TRBV11-2 with TRBJ1-3, with D perhaps matching TRBD1 (5 bases). The CDR3 consists of 16 residues. The V and J ends lost 0 bases and 4 bases respectively, with 13 bases between them. CDR1 is SGHAT, CDR2 FQNNGV, per germline.